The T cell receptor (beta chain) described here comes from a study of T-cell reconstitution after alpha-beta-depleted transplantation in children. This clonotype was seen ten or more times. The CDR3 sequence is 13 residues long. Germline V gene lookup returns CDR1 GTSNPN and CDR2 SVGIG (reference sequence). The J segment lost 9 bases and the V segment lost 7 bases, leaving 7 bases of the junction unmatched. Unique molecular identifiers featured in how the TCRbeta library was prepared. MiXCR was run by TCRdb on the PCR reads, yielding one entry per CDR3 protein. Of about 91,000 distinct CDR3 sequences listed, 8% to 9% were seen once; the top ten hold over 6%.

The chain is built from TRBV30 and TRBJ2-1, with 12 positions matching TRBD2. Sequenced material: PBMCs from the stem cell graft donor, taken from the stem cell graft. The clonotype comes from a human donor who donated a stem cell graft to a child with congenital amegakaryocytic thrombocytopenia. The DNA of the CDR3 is TGTGCCTATAGGACTAGCGGGGTCGGTGAGCAGTTCTTC. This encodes CAYRTSGVGEQFF.